This T cell receptor beta chain is from a study of blood T cells in healthy people across ages. Concerning this clonotype itself: Its antigen remains unidentified.

General observations from the study: A greater number of naive CD4+ cells and higher diversity distinguished long-lived donors from aged donors.

PCR was performed a second time for about 6 to 11 cycles using a sample-barcoded 5' primer and a J-beta primer mix. Using its own MiXCR run on the 5' RACE reads, TCRdb lists one record per CDR3 protein. The data hold about 940,000 distinct CDR3 sequences, with around 46% observed a single time. This receptor was obtained from a young man in good health. Material: blood.

The DNA for the CDR3 is TGCAGTGCTAGAGTGCCCTCCCCGGGACTAGCGGGAGTAAATGATGAGCAGTTCTTC. Protein: CSARVPSPGLAGVNDEQFF. The rearrangement joins TRBV20-1 to TRBJ2-1; 14 nucleotides line up with TRBD2. The length of the CDR3 is 19 residues. Losses at the gene ends were 1 base for V and 8 bases for J; bases not matched to a gene: 16. Germline V gene sequence: CDR1 DFQATT, CDR2 SNEGSKA (reference sequence).